This record concerns one T cell receptor beta chain sequence. The antigen is undetermined. The data originate from a study of T cell responses to AZD1222 COVID-19 vaccine. Study observations and caveats: A rise in Spike-specific TCR breadth and depth followed two AZD1222 doses.

The data were produced by immunoSEQ multiplex PCR, yet TCRdb's version contains in-frame clones alone and is incomplete. Of approximately 180,000 clones listed, 75% to 90% are singletons. This TCR derives from an adult who received the MenACWY meningococcal vaccine as a control. The starting material was peripheral blood, obtained 28 days after the second dose of the MenACWY control vaccine.

The CDR3: CASSRQGIDGYTF. CDR3 bases: TGTGCCAGCAGTCGACAGGGGATCGACGGCTACACCTTC. The rearrangement joins TRBV6-6 to TRBJ1-2; 8 bases align to TRBD1. The CDR3 has 13 amino acids. V was pared by 5 bases and J by 8 bases, with 7 bases of the junction left unmatched. Germline CDR1 and CDR2: MNHNY and SVGAGI (reference sequence).